This T cell receptor beta chain was recovered during a study of OX40 agonist ivuxolimab in advanced cancers. Profiled with immunoSEQ multiplex PCR; TCRdb holds only in-frame clones, not every one. This table holds 66,000 or so clones, 87% found once. V shed 2 bases and J shed 0 bases, with 7 bases lying between them. The CDR3 sequence is 14 residues long. Germline CDR1 KGHSH, CDR2 LQKENI. Sequences were derived from CD4+ or CD8+ T cells sorted from blood, sampled in a trial of the OX40 agonist ivuxolimab. This chain connects TRBV18 to TRBJ1-1, with D uncertain. The clonotype was recovered from an adult with an advanced solid tumor such as melanoma, head and neck, liver or kidney cancer. CDR3 amino acids: CASSPGAMNTEAFF. DNA for the CDR3: TGTGCCAGCTCACCAGGTGCGATGAACACTGAAGCTTTCTTT.